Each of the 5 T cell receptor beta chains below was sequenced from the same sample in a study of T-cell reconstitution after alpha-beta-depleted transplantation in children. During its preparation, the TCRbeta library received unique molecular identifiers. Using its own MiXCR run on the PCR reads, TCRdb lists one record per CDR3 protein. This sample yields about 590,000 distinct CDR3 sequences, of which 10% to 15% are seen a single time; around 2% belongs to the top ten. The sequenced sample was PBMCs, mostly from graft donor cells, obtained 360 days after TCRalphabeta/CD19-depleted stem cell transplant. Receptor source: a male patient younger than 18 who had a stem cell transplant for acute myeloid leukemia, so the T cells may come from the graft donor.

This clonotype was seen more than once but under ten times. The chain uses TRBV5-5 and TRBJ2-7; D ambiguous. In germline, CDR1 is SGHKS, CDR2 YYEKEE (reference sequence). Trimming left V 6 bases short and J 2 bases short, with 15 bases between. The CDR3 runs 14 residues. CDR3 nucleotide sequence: TGTGCCAGCACCCAGGTTTGGGCGCCCTACGAGCAGTACTTC. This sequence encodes CASTQVWAPYEQYF.

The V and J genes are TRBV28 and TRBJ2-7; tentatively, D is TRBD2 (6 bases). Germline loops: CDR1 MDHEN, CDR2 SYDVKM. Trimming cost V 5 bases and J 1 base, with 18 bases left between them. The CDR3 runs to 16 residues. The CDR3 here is CASSRQGSSVSYEQYF. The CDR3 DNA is TGTGCCAGCAGTCGCCAGGGTTCTAGCGTGTCCTACGAGCAGTACTTC.

The DNA for the CDR3 is TGTGCCAGCAGCTTGTCCTGGAGGGTTGTGACTTTCTTT. Translated: CASSLSWRVVTFF. The genes are TRBV5-5 and TRBJ1-1; D is unclear. The CDR3 contains 13 residues. From germline, CDR1 is SGHKS and CDR2 YYEKEE (reference sequence). Trimming cost V 1 base and J 12 bases, with 16 bases left between them.

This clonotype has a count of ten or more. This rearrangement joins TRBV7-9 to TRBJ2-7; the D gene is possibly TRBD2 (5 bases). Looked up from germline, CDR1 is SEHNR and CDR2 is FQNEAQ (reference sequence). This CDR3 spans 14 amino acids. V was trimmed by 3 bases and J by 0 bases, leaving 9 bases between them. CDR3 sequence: CASSLGDYSYEQYF. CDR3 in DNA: TGTGCCAGCAGCTTGGGAGACTACTCCTACGAGCAGTACTTC. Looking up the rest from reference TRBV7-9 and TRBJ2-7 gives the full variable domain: DTGVSQNPRHKITKRGQNVTFRCDPISEHNRLYWYRQTLGQGPEFLTYFQNEAQLEKSRLLSDRFSAERPKGSFSTLEIQRTEQGDSAMYLCASSLGDYSYEQYFGPGTRLTVT.

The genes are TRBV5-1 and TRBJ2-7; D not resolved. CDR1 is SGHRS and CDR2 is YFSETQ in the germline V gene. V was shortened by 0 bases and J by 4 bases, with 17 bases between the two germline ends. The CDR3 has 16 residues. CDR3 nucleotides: TGCGCCAGCAGCTTGGATCCTGTTAGCTTCCCATACGAGCAGTACTTC. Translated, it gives CASSLDPVSFPYEQYF. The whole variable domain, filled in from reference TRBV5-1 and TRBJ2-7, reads KAGVTQTPRYLIKTRGQQVTLSCSPISGHRSVSWYQQTPGQGLQFLFEYFSETQRNKGNFPGRFSGRQFSNSRSEMNVSTLELGDSALYLCASSLDPVSFPYEQYFGPGTRLTVT.